Following are 5 T cell receptor beta chains from one sample sequenced in a study of OX40 agonist ivuxolimab in advanced cancers. Only in-frame clones appear in the TCRdb table, and some are missing; sequencing was by immunoSEQ multiplex PCR. The data contain about 80,000 clones, 92% of them singletons. The sample consisted of CD4+ or CD8+ T cells sorted from blood, taken in a trial of the OX40 agonist ivuxolimab. These TCRs come from an adult with an advanced solid tumor such as melanoma, head and neck, liver or kidney cancer.

The V call is TRBV4-3, the J call TRBJ2-5, with D possibly being TRBD1 or TRBD2 (5 bases each). Germline V gene data show CDR1 as LGHNA and CDR2 as YSLEER. The V end lost 4 bases, the J end lost 10 bases, and 16 bases lay between the germline ends. The CDR3 is 13 amino acids. The chain's CDR3 is CASSPSLRGDQYF. The DNA of the CDR3 is TGCGCCAGCAGCCCCTCTTTAAGAGGGGACCAGTACTTC.

The chain employs TRBV6-5 and TRBJ1-6, with TRBD1 as a possible D gene (6 bases). Germline loops: CDR1 MNHEY, CDR2 SVGAGI. The CDR3 loop spans 15 amino acids. V lost 6 bases, J lost 3 bases, and 12 bases lay in between. CDR3: CASSRDTSYNSPLHF. The CDR3 DNA follows: TGTGCCAGCAGCCGGGACACAAGCTATAATTCACCCCTCCACTTT.

The V and J genes are TRBV19 and TRBJ1-1; D ambiguous. This CDR3 has 13 residues. The V gene's germline CDR1 is LNHDA and CDR2 SQIVND (reference sequence). Deletions cut 3 bases from V and 5 bases from J, with 10 bases between. CDR3 DNA sequence: TGTGCCAGTAGTATTAATTTTGAGACTGAAGCTTTCTTT. Its protein product is CASSINFETEAFF.

CDR3 bases: TGTGCCAGCAGCTTAGCTCTGGGACCGACCGATCTGACTAGCGGGGACCAAGAGACCCAGTACTTC. The encoded protein is CASSLALGPTDLTSGDQETQYF. The chain couples TRBV7-8 to TRBJ2-5, with 11 bases aligning to TRBD2. The germline V gene has CDR1 SGHVS and CDR2 FQNEAQ. The length of the CDR3 is 22 residues. V was pared by 0 bases and J by 0 bases, with 18 bases of the junction left unmatched.

The V and J genes are TRBV7-9 and TRBJ2-2, with D possibly being TRBD2 (5 bases). The CDR3 covers 11 residues. Looked up from germline, CDR1 is SEHNR and CDR2 is FQNEAQ (reference sequence). CDR3 nucleotide sequence: TGTGCGGGAGCAGGTACCGGGGAGCTGTTTTTT. Amino acid sequence: CAGAGTGELFF.